This is a list of T cell receptor beta chains from one sample in a study of T cell responses to AZD1222 COVID-19 vaccine. Assay: immunoSEQ multiplex PCR; the TCRdb copy retains only in-frame clones and omits some. The table shows about 99,000 clones, with about 90% occurring only once. This sample comprised peripheral blood, obtained on day 0 of AZD1222 vaccination. These TCRs come from an adult in good health. CDR3s include the opening cysteine and the closing phenylalanine or tryptophan. Each record gives: clone size, V gene, D gene, J gene, CDR3 DNA, CDR3 protein. D genes are given only for firm matches. Where a row states a size, it is once, few, many or the class of an expanded clone; other rows omit it.

clone_size: NA
v_call: TRBV21-1
d_call: NA
j_call: TRBJ1-1
cdr3_nt: TGTGCCAGCAGCGCCGGAAGGACCACTGAAGCTTTCTTT
cdr3_aa: CASSAGRTTEAFF

clone_size: NA
v_call: TRBV4-3
d_call: NA
j_call: TRBJ1-1
cdr3_nt: TGCGCCAGCAGCCAAGGCGAGGGACCTAACACTGAAGCTTTCTTT
cdr3_aa: CASSQGEGPNTEAFF

clone_size: NA
v_call: TRBV5-1
d_call: TRBD2
j_call: TRBJ2-7
cdr3_nt: TGCGCCAGCAGCTTGGTTAGCGGGAGGGCCGGGACCTACGAGCAGTACTTC
cdr3_aa: CASSLVSGRAGTYEQYF

clone_size: NA
v_call: TRBV28
d_call: NA
j_call: TRBJ1-5
cdr3_nt: TGTGCCAGCAGACGGGACAGCAATCAGCCCCAGCATTTT
cdr3_aa: CASRRDSNQPQHF

clone_size: NA
v_call: TRBV3-1/TRBV3-2
d_call: NA
j_call: TRBJ1-1
cdr3_nt: TGTGCCAGCAGCCCTTTTCTTCAGGGTACGAACACTGAAGCTTTCTTT
cdr3_aa: CASSPFLQGTNTEAFF

clone_size: NA
v_call: TRBV5-1
d_call: NA
j_call: TRBJ2-2
cdr3_nt: TGCGCCAGCAGCTTGTCGACGGGGGGCAACACCGGGGAGCTGTTTTTT
cdr3_aa: CASSLSTGGNTGELFF

clone_size: few
v_call: TRBV4-3
d_call: TRBD1
j_call: TRBJ1-1
cdr3_nt: TGCGCCAGCAGCCAAGAAGGGACAGGGGTAAGAGAGAACACTGAAGCTTTCTTT
cdr3_aa: CASSQEGTGVRENTEAFF

clone_size: NA
v_call: TRBV7-2
d_call: NA
j_call: TRBJ2-2
cdr3_nt: TGTGCCAGCAGCTGGTCGACCGGGGAGCTGTTTTTT
cdr3_aa: CASSWSTGELFF

clone_size: NA
v_call: TRBV19
d_call: NA
j_call: TRBJ1-5
cdr3_nt: TGTGCCAGTAGTATCACCAGCTATAGCAATCAGCCCCAGCATTTT
cdr3_aa: CASSITSYSNQPQHF

clone_size: NA
v_call: TRBV12-3/TRBV12-4
d_call: NA
j_call: TRBJ2-5
cdr3_nt: TGTGCCAGCAGTTTACCTCCGGAGACCCAGTACTTC
cdr3_aa: CASSLPPETQYF

clone_size: few
v_call: TRBV7-9
d_call: NA
j_call: TRBJ1-3
cdr3_nt: TGTGCCAGCAGCCTGGGGACATTTGGAAACACCATATATTTT
cdr3_aa: CASSLGTFGNTIYF

clone_size: NA
v_call: TRBV10-3
d_call: NA
j_call: TRBJ1-3
cdr3_nt: TGTGCCATCAGTGGGGAGCCCTCGAGCTCTGGAAACACCATATATTTT
cdr3_aa: CAISGEPSSSGNTIYF

clone_size: NA
v_call: TRBV6-5
d_call: NA
j_call: TRBJ1-5
cdr3_nt: TGTGCCAGCAGTTACTCGAGGGGGGCCAGCAATCAGCCCCAGCATTTT
cdr3_aa: CASSYSRGASNQPQHF

clone_size: NA
v_call: TRBV10-3
d_call: TRBD1
j_call: TRBJ1-2
cdr3_nt: TGTGCCACCTTGACAGGGGATGGAGGCTACACCTTC
cdr3_aa: CATLTGDGGYTF

clone_size: NA
v_call: TRBV5-1
d_call: TRBD2
j_call: TRBJ2-5
cdr3_nt: TGCGCCAGCAGCTTGGAGGGACTAGCGGAAGAGACCCAGTACTTC
cdr3_aa: CASSLEGLAEETQYF